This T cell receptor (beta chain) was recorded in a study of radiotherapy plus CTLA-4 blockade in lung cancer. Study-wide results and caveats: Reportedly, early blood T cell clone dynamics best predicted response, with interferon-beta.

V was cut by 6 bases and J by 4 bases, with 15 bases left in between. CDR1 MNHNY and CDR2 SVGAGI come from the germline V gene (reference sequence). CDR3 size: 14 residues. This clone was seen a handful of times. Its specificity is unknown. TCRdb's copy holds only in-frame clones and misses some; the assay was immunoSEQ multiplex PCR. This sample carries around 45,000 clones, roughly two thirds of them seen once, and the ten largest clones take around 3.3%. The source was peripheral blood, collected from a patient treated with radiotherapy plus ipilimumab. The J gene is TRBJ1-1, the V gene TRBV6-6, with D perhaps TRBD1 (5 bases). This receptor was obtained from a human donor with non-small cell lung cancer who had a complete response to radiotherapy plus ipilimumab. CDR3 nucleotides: TGTGCCAGCAGCCGGGACTGGGGAGGCACTGAAGCTTTCTTT. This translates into CASSRDWGGTEAFF.